The entry below gives a single T cell receptor beta chain sequence along with its context. Its antigen remains unidentified. Data came from immunoSEQ multiplex PCR; TCRdb stores just in-frame clones and leaves some out. Among about 65,000 clones listed, 87% were seen once. This entry is derived from a study of CD4 T cells in relation to SARS-CoV-2 and coronaviruses. For the study at large: The HLA restriction of the shared crossreactive spike epitopes was mapped.

Trimming left V 7 bases short and J 4 bases short, with 13 bases between. The CDR3 is made up of 13 amino acids. Germline assignment: CDR1 ENHRY and CDR2 SYGVKD. The unexposed donors gave CD4+ T cells in 2011-2018, prior to COVID-19. The study's findings and limits: Crossreactivity was assessed only for spike protein, not other viral proteins. Compared with monoreactive clones, crossreactive clones showed significantly weaker SARS-CoV-2 expansion.

Material: memory CD4+ T cells from PBMCs. The TCR sequence derives from a human donor in good health. This rearrangement joins TRBV10-3 to TRBJ1-2, with unresolved D. CDR3 sequence reads: CAIIREPGYGYTF. The CDR3, as DNA: TGTGCCATCATCCGGGAACCAGGCTATGGCTACACCTTC.